These 7 T cell receptor beta chains were sequenced from one sample in a study of cytomegalovirus exposure and HLA in healthy donors. This PCR relied on a set of 60 Vbeta primers and 13 Jbeta primers. Assay used: immunoSEQ multiplex PCR; TCRdb lists only in-frame clones, some missing. The sample comprises around 140,000 clones, 75% to 85% of which are singletons, and around 0.99% rests with the top ten. The sequenced material came from PBMCs. These receptors originate from a male donor in good health and CMV-seronegative.

V is TRBV27 and J is TRBJ2-5; TRBD2 matches at 11 bases. The trim removed 3 bases at V and 4 bases at J, leaving 10 bases unmatched. Per germline, CDR1 MNHEY and CDR2 SMNVEV (reference sequence). CDR3 size: 17 residues. Written as DNA, the CDR3 is TGTGCCAGCAGTTTCGCCGCTAGCGGGGGGCCCCCAGAGACCCAGTACTTC. It specifies CASSFAASGGPPETQYF.

This clone was observed a handful of times. This chain uses TRBV7-2 with TRBJ2-2; TRBD2 might be the D (5 bases). The CDR3 is 14 amino acids. Germline V CDR1 and CDR2: SGHTA, FQGNSA. V lost 7 bases and J lost 4, with 13 bases in between. The CDR3 DNA follows: TGTGCCAGCAACGGACTTAGAGGCACCGGGGAGCTGTTTTTT. Translating it yields CASNGLRGTGELFF.

This clone was found once. This rearrangement joins TRBV11-3 to TRBJ1-4, with TRBD1 matching over 10 bases. The CDR3 totals 18 residues. CDR1 is SGHNT, CDR2 YENEEA, per germline. V gave up 5 bases and J gave up 8 bases; unmatched junction bases: 17. CDR3 residues: CASSPRPGTGAIAEKLFF. The DNA of the CDR3 is TGTGCCAGCAGCCCTCGTCCCGGGACAGGGGCGATCGCGGAAAAACTGTTTTTT.

The chain couples TRBV25-1 to TRBJ1-5, with 7 positions matching TRBD1. Germline loops: CDR1 MGHDK, CDR2 SYGVNS. The junction had 3 bases not matched to a gene; V was cut back by 4 bases and J by 6 bases. The CDR3 consists of 13 residues. The CDR3 loop is CASSGQGFQPQHF. In DNA form, the CDR3 reads TGTGCCAGCAGTGGACAGGGATTTCAGCCCCAGCATTTT.

The gene calls are TRBV15 and TRBJ1-5; D remains ambiguous. Germline assignment: CDR1 LNHNV and CDR2 YYDKDF (reference sequence). This CDR3 spans 14 amino acids. V lost 0 bases to trimming and J lost 7 bases, with 10 bases between them. The CDR3 region is CATSRDGVWQPQHF. DNA for the CDR3: TGTGCCACCAGCAGAGACGGGGTATGGCAGCCCCAGCATTTT.

This clone was counted between two and nine times. This chain links TRBV9 with TRBJ1-4; D may be TRBD1 (6 bases). Trimming shortened V by 2 bases and J by 12 bases, and 14 bases separated the two germline ends. Germline V lookup: CDR1 SGDLS, CDR2 YYNGEE. The CDR3 is made up of 13 amino acids. The CDR3 protein is CASSVGTGRELFF. The CDR3 nucleotides read TGTGCCAGCAGCGTGGGTACAGGGAGGGAACTGTTTTTT.

The V gene is TRBV19, the J gene TRBJ1-5; 9 bases are shared with TRBD1. V was clipped by 4 bases and J by 5 bases; unmatched bases: 6. The V gene's germline CDR1 is LNHDA and CDR2 SQIVND (reference sequence). The length of the CDR3 is 15 residues. This CDR3 reads CASSTRDREDQPQHF. As DNA, the CDR3 is TGTGCCAGTAGTACCCGGGACAGGGAGGATCAGCCCCAGCATTTT.